A single sample gave rise to the 11 T cell receptor beta chains below, sequenced in a study of cytomegalovirus exposure and HLA in healthy donors. The PCR made use of 60 Vbeta and 13 Jbeta primers. Repertoires were generated with immunoSEQ multiplex PCR, while TCRdb's copy carries only in-frame clones and drops some. The sample yields about 170,000 clones, roughly 84% seen once. The sample comprised PBMCs. The source of these receptors is a man aged 25 to 40 in good health and CMV-seropositive.

CDR3 loop: CASSTILTGLYGYTF. Here the CDR3 DNA reads TGCGCCAGCAGCACTATCCTGACAGGTCTCTATGGCTACACCTTC. The chain combines TRBV5-1 with TRBJ1-2, with D maybe TRBD1 (6 bases). V was cut by 4 bases and J by 4 bases, with 17 bases left in between. The V gene's germline CDR1 is SGHRS and CDR2 YFSETQ. This CDR3 has 15 amino acids.

The chain uses TRBV25-1 and TRBJ2-2; 7 nucleotides match TRBD2. The V gene end was trimmed by 4 bases and the J gene end by 5 bases; junction bases not matched to a gene: 7. Germline CDR1 MGHDK, CDR2 SYGVNS. The CDR3 extends over 15 amino acids. CDR3 residues: CASSGGLFETGELFF. The CDR3 DNA reads as TGTGCCAGCAGTGGGGGACTATTCGAGACCGGGGAGCTGTTTTTT.

The rearrangement uses TRBV28 and TRBJ2-5; 11 positions match TRBD2. The CDR3 spans 15 residues. Trimming cost V 7 bases and J 2 bases; bases outside gene matches: 6. The germline V gene has CDR1 MDHEN and CDR2 SYDVKM. In nucleotides, the CDR3 is TGTGCCAGCACCACCAGACTAGCGGGGCAAGAGACCCAGTACTTC. It encodes CASTTRLAGQETQYF.

V and J are TRBV11-3 and TRBJ2-7; 8 nucleotides line up with TRBD2. Trimming took 5 bases from V and 5 from J; bases not matched to a gene: 11. The CDR3 covers 15 residues. Per germline, CDR1 SGHNT and CDR2 YENEEA. The CDR3 sequence: CASSPGLGTRDEQYF. The CDR3 coding sequence is TGTGCCAGCAGCCCGGGGCTGGGGACTAGAGACGAGCAGTACTTC.

In the case of this clone: The sample has other DNA sequences that encode this CDR3 too. The chain joins TRBV18 to TRBJ1-1; TRBD1 matches at 8 bases. V trimming: 4 bases; J trimming: 4 bases; junction bases outside the gene matches: 8. Germline loops: CDR1 KGHSH, CDR2 LQKENI. This CDR3 spans 15 amino acids. The CDR3 here is CASSQQGAGGTEAFF. In DNA form, the CDR3 reads TGTGCCAGCTCACAGCAGGGGGCCGGTGGCACTGAAGCTTTCTTT.

The chain recombines TRBV19 with TRBJ1-5; a weak D match, TRBD1 (5 bases). The ends were cut back, 10 bases at V and 4 bases at J, with 23 bases in the middle. The V gene's germline CDR1 is LNHDA and CDR2 SQIVND (reference sequence). This CDR3 comprises 16 residues. CDR3 sequence: CATRDFLKGSNQPQHF. The CDR3 bases are TGTGCCACCAGGGACTTCCTGAAGGGATCGAATCAGCCCCAGCATTTT.

The rearrangement joins TRBV7-9 to TRBJ1-2; D is undetermined. This CDR3 has 18 amino acids. The V and J ends lost 4 bases and 0 bases respectively, with 21 bases between them. CDR1 and CDR2 (germline): SEHNR, FQNEAQ (reference sequence). The CDR3 loop reads CASSSIPPFQATNYGYTF. The CDR3 DNA is TGTGCCAGCAGCTCTATACCGCCGTTCCAGGCCACTAACTATGGCTACACCTTC.

The genes are TRBV28 and TRBJ2-3; D is possibly TRBD1 (6 bases). V lost 4 bases, J lost 3 bases, and 17 bases lay in between. The CDR3 has 16 amino acids. Germline loops: CDR1 MDHEN, CDR2 SYDVKM. The CDR3 is CASSSSGTPQTDTQYF. CDR3 nucleotides: TGTGCCAGCAGTTCCTCCGGGACACCGCAAACAGATACGCAGTATTTT.

The chain uses TRBV5-4 and TRBJ2-5, with TRBD1 identical over 7 bases. The V gene end was trimmed by 4 bases and the J gene end by 3 bases; junction bases not matched to a gene: 3. This CDR3 has 13 residues. Looked up from germline, CDR1 is SGHNT and CDR2 is YYREEE (reference sequence). The CDR3 DNA reads as TGTGCCAGCAGCGCCGGGACAGAAGAGACCCAGTACTTC. Translated, it gives CASSAGTEETQYF.

This chain joins TRBV15 and TRBJ2-1, with TRBD1 as a possible D gene (5 bases). This CDR3 is built from 12 residues. CDR1 and CDR2 from the germline V gene are LNHNV and YYDKDF (reference sequence). V lost 3 bases, J lost 6 bases, and 6 bases lay in between. CDR3 loop: CATSSRANEQFF. The CDR3 DNA sequence: TGTGCCACCAGCAGCAGGGCCAATGAGCAGTTCTTC. Variable domain in full (rest from reference TRBV15 and TRBJ2-1): DAMVIQNPRYQVTQFGKPVTLSCSQTLNHNVMYWYQQKSSQAPKLLFHYYDKDFNNEADTPDNFQSRRPNTSFCFLDIRSPGLGDTAMYLCATSSRANEQFFGPGTRLTVL.

This sequence joins TRBV5-5 and TRBJ2-1; tentatively, D is TRBD1 (5 bases). Germline V gives CDR1 SGHKS, CDR2 YYEKEE (reference sequence). The CDR3 consists of 15 residues. The V end was cut by 0 bases, the J end by 2 bases, with 9 bases between. The CDR3 loop is CASSLVPGTYNEQFF. The CDR3 DNA sequence: TGTGCCAGCAGCTTGGTCCCAGGGACCTACAATGAGCAGTTCTTC.